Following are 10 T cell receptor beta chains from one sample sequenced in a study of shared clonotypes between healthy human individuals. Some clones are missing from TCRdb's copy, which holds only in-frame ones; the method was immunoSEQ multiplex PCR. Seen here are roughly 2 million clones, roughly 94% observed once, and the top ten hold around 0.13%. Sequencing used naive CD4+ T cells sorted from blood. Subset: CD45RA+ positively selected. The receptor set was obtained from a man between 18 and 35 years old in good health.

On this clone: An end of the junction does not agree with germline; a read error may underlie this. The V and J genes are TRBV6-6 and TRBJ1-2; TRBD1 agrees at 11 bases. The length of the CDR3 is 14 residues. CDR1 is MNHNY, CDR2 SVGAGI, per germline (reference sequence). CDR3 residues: CASSYSWTGGAEGF. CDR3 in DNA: TGTGCCAGCAGTTACTCCTGGACAGGGGGCGCAGAGGGCTTC.

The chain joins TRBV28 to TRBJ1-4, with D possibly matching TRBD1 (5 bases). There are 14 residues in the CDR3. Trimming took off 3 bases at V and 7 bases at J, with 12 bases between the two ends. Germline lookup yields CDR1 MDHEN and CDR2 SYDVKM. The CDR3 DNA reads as TGTGCCAGCAGTTTGGTACAGGATACTGAAAAACTGTTTTTT. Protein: CASSLVQDTEKLFF.

The CDR3 DNA is TGTGCCAGCTCCGGAAGCACCCAAGAGACCCAGTACTTC. Amino acid sequence: CASSGSTQETQYF. The gene calls are TRBV18 and TRBJ2-5; D ambiguous. The germline gives CDR1 KGHSH, CDR2 LQKENI. V was pared by 6 bases and J by 1 base, with 9 bases between. The CDR3 totals 13 residues.

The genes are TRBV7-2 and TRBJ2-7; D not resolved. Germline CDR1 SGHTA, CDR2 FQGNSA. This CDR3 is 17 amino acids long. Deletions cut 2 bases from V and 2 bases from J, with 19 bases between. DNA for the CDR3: TGTGCCAGCAGCTTACCCTTGTCAAGCCCTACGACCTACGAGCAGTACTTC. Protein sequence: CASSLPLSSPTTYEQYF.

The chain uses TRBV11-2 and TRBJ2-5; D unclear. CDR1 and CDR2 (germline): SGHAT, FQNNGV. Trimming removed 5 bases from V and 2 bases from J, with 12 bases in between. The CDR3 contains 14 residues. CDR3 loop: CASSDRRPQETQYF. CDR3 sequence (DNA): TGTGCCAGCAGCGATCGGCGACCTCAAGAGACCCAGTACTTC.

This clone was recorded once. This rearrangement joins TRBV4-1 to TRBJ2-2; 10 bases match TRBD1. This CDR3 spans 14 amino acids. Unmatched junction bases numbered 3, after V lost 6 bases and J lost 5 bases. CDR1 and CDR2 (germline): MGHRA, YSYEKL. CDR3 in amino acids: CASSAGQGTGELFF. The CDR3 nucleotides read TGCGCCAGCAGTGCGGGACAGGGGACCGGGGAGCTGTTTTTT.

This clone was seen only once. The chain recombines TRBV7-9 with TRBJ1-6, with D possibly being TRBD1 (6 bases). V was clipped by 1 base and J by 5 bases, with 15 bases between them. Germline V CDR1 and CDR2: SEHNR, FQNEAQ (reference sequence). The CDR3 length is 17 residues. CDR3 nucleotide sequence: TGTGCCAGCAGCTTAGATCCCCTTTCAGGGGATAATTCACCCCTCCACTTT. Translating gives CASSLDPLSGDNSPLHF.

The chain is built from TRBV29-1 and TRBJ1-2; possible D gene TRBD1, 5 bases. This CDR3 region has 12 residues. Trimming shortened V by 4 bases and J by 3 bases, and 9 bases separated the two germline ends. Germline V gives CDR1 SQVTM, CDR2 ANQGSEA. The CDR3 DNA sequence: TGCAGCGTTGTCAGGGACGACTATGGCTACACCTTC. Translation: CSVVRDDYGYTF.

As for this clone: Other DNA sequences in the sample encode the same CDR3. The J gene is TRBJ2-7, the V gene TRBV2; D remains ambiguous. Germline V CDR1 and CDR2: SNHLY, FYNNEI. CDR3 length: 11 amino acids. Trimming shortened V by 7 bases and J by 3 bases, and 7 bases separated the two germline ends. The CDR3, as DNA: TGTGCCAGCACCGGGTACTACGAGCAGTACTTC. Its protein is CASTGYYEQYF.

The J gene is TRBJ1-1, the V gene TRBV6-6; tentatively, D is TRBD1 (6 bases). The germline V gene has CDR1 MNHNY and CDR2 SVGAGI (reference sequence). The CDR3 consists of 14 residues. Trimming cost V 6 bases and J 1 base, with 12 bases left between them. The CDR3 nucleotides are TGTGCCAGCAGCACCGACAGGTCGAACACTGAAGCTTTCTTT. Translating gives CASSTDRSNTEAFF.